A selection of T cell receptor beta chains follows, all from one sample in a study of cytomegalovirus exposure and HLA in healthy donors. Profiling relied on immunoSEQ multiplex PCR, and the TCRdb table lists in-frame clones only, not all of them. The top ten clones hold over 10% of a sample with approximately 110,000 clones, around three quarters of them seen once. The sample was PBMCs. The receptors shown here come from a woman in her fifties or sixties in good health and CMV-seropositive. The CDR3 runs from the conserved cysteine through the conserved F or W. D genes are given only for firm matches. Size tells how often a clone was seen (once, few, many) or the class of an expanded clone, and some rows leave it out.

size | D | J | V | DNA | CDR3
- | - | TRBJ1-5 | TRBV7-9 | TGTGCCAGCAGCCTGGGGGGGGACCAGCCCCAGCATTTT | CASSLGGDQPQHF
- | - | TRBJ1-2 | TRBV4-2 | TGTGCCAGCAGCCAGGGGGCACTGGCTAACTATGGCTACACCTTC | CASSQGALANYGYTF
- | TRBD1 | TRBJ1-1 | TRBV5-1 | TGCGCCAGCAGTAGACAATACAGGGGGCGAAGGGACACTGAAGCTTTCTTT | CASSRQYRGRRDTEAFF
- | - | TRBJ2-1 | TRBV11-1 | TGTGCCAGCAGCTCCCGGGACAATGAGCAGTTCTTC | CASSSRDNEQFF
once | - | TRBJ1-5 | TRBV27 | TGTGCCAGCAGTTCCGTTTCTTCGGGGGGCAATCAGCCCCAGCATTTT | CASSSVSSGGNQPQHF
- | TRBD1 | TRBJ1-5 | TRBV5-8 | TGTGCCAGCAGCTTACAGGGGATGCGCAATCAGCCCCAGCATTTT | CASSLQGMRNQPQHF
- | TRBD1 | TRBJ1-4 | TRBV7-2 | TGTGCCAGCAGCTTCGGACAGGCGTTTAATGAAAAACTGTTTTTT | CASSFGQAFNEKLFF
few | - | TRBJ2-2 | TRBV18 | TGTGCCAGCTCACCAAACAGGCAAACCGACACCGGGGAGCTGTTTTTT | CASSPNRQTDTGELFF
- | - | TRBJ2-7 | TRBV21-1 | TGTGCCAGCACCAGCTCCTACGAGCAGTACTTC | CASTSSYEQYF
- | - | TRBJ1-1 | TRBV18 | TGTGCCAGCTCACCCCTGGAGGAATCGATCACTGAAGCTTTCTTT | CASSPLEESITEAFF
- | TRBD1 | TRBJ1-2 | TRBV7-9 | TGTGCCAGCAGCTTCAATACTCCGGGACAGGGGAAGGGCTACACCTTC | CASSFNTPGQGKGYTF
- | TRBD1 | TRBJ1-6 | TRBV9 | TGTGCCAGCAGCGTCAGGGACAGGAATAATTCACCCCTCCACTTT | CASSVRDRNNSPLHF
- | - | TRBJ1-5 | TRBV6-5 | TGTGCCAGCAGTGGACAGCCTAGCAATCAGCCCCAGCATTTT | CASSGQPSNQPQHF
- | TRBD1 | TRBJ2-6 | TRBV4-3 | TGCGCCAGCAGCCAAGAGAACAGGGGTATCTCTGGGGCCAACGTCCTGACTTTC | CASSQENRGISGANVLTF
- | TRBD1 | TRBJ1-2 | TRBV7-2 | TGTGCCAGCAGCCCAGGACAGGGGGGGTATGGCTACACCTTC | CASSPGQGGYGYTF
- | TRBD1 | TRBJ2-5 | TRBV29-1 | TGCAGCGTTGGGGGCACAGGGGGCTCGGAGACCCAGTACTTC | CSVGGTGGSETQYF
- | - | TRBJ2-6 | TRBV27 | TGTGCCAGCAGTTTCGGACAGCCTGGGGCCAACGTCCTGACTTTC | CASSFGQPGANVLTF
- | - | TRBJ1-3 | TRBV19 | TGTGCCAGTAGGACCCGGCGGGGCTCTGGAAACACCATATATTTT | CASRTRRGSGNTIYF
- | TRBD1 | TRBJ2-1 | TRBV27 | TGTGCCAGCAGAAGCGAGGGACAGTCATACAATGAGCAGTTCTTC | CASRSEGQSYNEQFF
- | TRBD2 | TRBJ2-7 | TRBV6-5 | TGTGCCAGCAGTTATCGTCTAGCGGGAGGGCCGGGAGAGCAGTACTTC | CASSYRLAGGPGEQYF
- | TRBD2 | TRBJ2-5 | TRBV7-2 | TGTGCCAGCAGCTTCGGCGGGAGGGGAGAGACCCAGTACTTC | CASSFGGRGETQYF
- | TRBD2 | TRBJ2-2 | TRBV6-1 | TGTGCCAGCAGTGGGACTAGCGGGGGTCGAACCGGGGAGCTGTTTTTT | CASSGTSGGRTGELFF
once | TRBD1 | TRBJ1-2 | TRBV4-2 | TGTGCCAGCAGCCAGGATGGACAGGGGGCAACTGGCTACACCTTC | CASSQDGQGATGYTF
few | TRBD1 | TRBJ1-4 | TRBV18 | TGTGCCAGCTCACGGGACAGAGTGAATGAAAAACTGTTTTTT | CASSRDRVNEKLFF
- | - | TRBJ1-2 | TRBV20-1 | TGCAGTGCCGAGATTAACTATGGCTACACCTTC | CSAEINYGYTF
- | TRBD2 | TRBJ2-1 | TRBV7-3 | TGTGCCAGCAGCTTAGCCGTTAGCGGGTTTAGCTCCTACAATGAGCAGTTCTTC | CASSLAVSGFSSYNEQFF
- | TRBD2 | TRBJ2-5 | TRBV9 | TGTGCCAGCAGCGTAGGACGGACTAGCGGGGGGAAAGAGACCCAGTACTTC | CASSVGRTSGGKETQYF
- | - | TRBJ2-6 | TRBV9 | TGTGCCAGCAGCGTGCAGGGCTGGGCTGGGGCCAACGTCCTGACTTTC | CASSVQGWAGANVLTF
few | - | TRBJ2-7 | TRBV27 | TGTGCCAGCAGTCCCGTTGTCGGCGGTACCTACGAGCAGTACTTC | CASSPVVGGTYEQYF
- | TRBD1 | TRBJ2-2 | TRBV5-8 | TGTGCCAGCAGTTGGACAGGGGGGACCGGGGAGCTGTTTTTT | CASSWTGGTGELFF
once | TRBD1 | TRBJ1-1 | TRBV5-1 | TGCGCCAGCAGCTCACGCCCGACAGGGGAGTTTGACACTGAAGCTTTCTTT | CASSSRPTGEFDTEAFF
- | TRBD1 | TRBJ1-1 | TRBV7-9 | TGTGCCAGCAGCTTCGGACAGGGGGCCGGTGAAGCTTTCTTT | CASSFGQGAGEAFF
- | - | TRBJ2-1 | TRBV15 | TGTGCCACCAGCAGAGGAGGGCGCAATGAGCAGTTCTTC | CATSRGGRNEQFF
- | TRBD2 | TRBJ2-7 | TRBV6-5 | TGTGCCAGCAGTCCCTCGGGGGGGTCGCCCGAGCAGTACTTC | CASSPSGGSPEQYF
- | - | TRBJ1-6 | TRBV28 | TGTGCCAGCAGTACGGTCGGGCAGGGGAATTCACCCCTCCACTTT | CASSTVGQGNSPLHF
- | TRBD1 | TRBJ1-2 | TRBV25-1 | TGTGCCAGCAGTGAGACAGGGGCCTTATCGAACTATGGCTACACCTTC | CASSETGALSNYGYTF
- | TRBD1 | TRBJ2-7 | TRBV5-1 | TGCGCCAGCAGCCCGACAGGGGGCTACTACGAGCAGTACTTC | CASSPTGGYYEQYF
- | TRBD1 | TRBJ1-2 | TRBV2 | TGTGCCAGCAGGTTACAGGGGGCGTTTGTCTATGGCTACACCTTC | CASRLQGAFVYGYTF
many | - | TRBJ1-2 | TRBV15 | TGTGCCACCAGCCAGCCGCAACAGGGTTCCTATGGCTACACCTTC | CATSQPQQGSYGYTF
few | - | TRBJ2-3 | TRBV7-2 | TGTGCCAGCAGCCCAACAACCAATACGCAGTATTTT | CASSPTTNTQYF
- | TRBD1 | TRBJ1-2 | TRBV29-1 | TGCAGCGTTGATACCCGGACAGGGGTCTATGGCTACACCTTC | CSVDTRTGVYGYTF
- | - | TRBJ1-3 | TRBV7-9 | TGTGCCAGCAGCTTAGTGGGGGCGCGAGGAAACACCATATATTTT | CASSLVGARGNTIYF
- | - | TRBJ2-1 | TRBV11-3 | TGTGCCAGCAGCTTAGCTGGAGACCCAAGGCTGAATGAGCAGTTCTTC | CASSLAGDPRLNEQFF
once | - | TRBJ1-3 | TRBV29-1 | TGCAGCGTTGAAAGGGGTGCTGGAAACACCATATATTTT | CSVERGAGNTIYF
- | TRBD1 | TRBJ1-4 | TRBV15 | TGTGCCACCACCCAAAAGGGACAGGGGGGTGAAAAACTGTTTTTT | CATTQKGQGGEKLFF
- | TRBD1 | TRBJ1-4 | TRBV4-3 | TGCGCCAGCAGCCAAGTGGGGCCAGGGACAGGGGATGAAAAACTGTTTTTT | CASSQVGPGTGDEKLFF
- | - | TRBJ1-1 | TRBV25-1 | TGTGCCAGCAGTCCTCGGGGGGTTAGCACTGAAGCTTTCTTT | CASSPRGVSTEAFF
- | TRBD1 | TRBJ1-4 | TRBV4-3 | TGCGCCAGCAGCCAAGGAGCCGTACAGGGGGCGCGAGAAAAACTGTTTTTT | CASSQGAVQGAREKLFF
- | - | TRBJ1-5 | TRBV19 | TGCGCCAGTAGCGTCGGGTTGTATAGCAATCAGCCCCAGCATTTT | CASSVGLYSNQPQHF
- | - | TRBJ2-1 | TRBV5-1 | TGCGCCAGCAGCTTGGCGGGGGACCGCTACAATGAGCAGTTCTTC | CASSLAGDRYNEQFF
- | TRBD1 | TRBJ2-2 | TRBV19 | TGTGCCAGTCGACCCCAAGGGACAGAGGGAATCGGGGAGCTGTTTTTT | CASRPQGTEGIGELFF
- | TRBD1 | TRBJ2-1 | TRBV19 | TGTGCCAGTAAAACCGGCGGCAGGGGGCGCGGAAATGAGCAGTTCTTC | CASKTGGRGRGNEQFF
once | - | TRBJ2-1 | TRBV7-9 | TGTGCCAGCAGCTCCTCCCAGCGAGAGCAGTTCTTC | CASSSSQREQFF
- | TRBD1 | TRBJ2-3 | TRBV9 | TGTGCCAGCAGCCTAACAGGGGTGGGAGATACGCAGTATTTT | CASSLTGVGDTQYF
- | - | TRBJ2-1 | TRBV7-9 | TGTGCCAGCAGCTTAGGACTAAATAATGAGCAGTTCTTC | CASSLGLNNEQFF
- | TRBD1 | TRBJ2-5 | TRBV15 | TGTGCCACCAGCCGGGACAGGGTCGGGGAGACCCAGTACTTC | CATSRDRVGETQYF
few | - | TRBJ1-1 | TRBV7-9 | TGTGCCAGCAGCGCGGCCAGGGTTGTCTACACTGAAGCTTTCTTT | CASSAARVVYTEAFF
- | TRBD2 | TRBJ2-5 | TRBV14 | TGTGCCAGCAGCCCTGGAGTGACTAGCGGGGAGACCCAGTACTTC | CASSPGVTSGETQYF